The clone carrying this TCR beta chain was recorded at least ten times. Its antigen is not identified. TCRdb passed the RT-PCR reads through MiXCR, listing each CDR3 protein once. The sample includes 400,000 to 650,000 distinct CDR3 sequences, roughly 7.9% of them seen just once. The entry originates in a study of response to subunit inactivated influenza vaccine. General study points: With each seasonal influenza vaccination, the authors suggested, few new T cells are recruited.

Germline V gene lookup returns CDR1 SGHKS and CDR2 YYEKEE (reference sequence). This CDR3 comprises 15 residues. The V end was cut by 3 bases, the J end by 3 bases, with 15 bases between. The chain is built from TRBV5-5 and TRBJ2-5, with D tentatively TRBD2 (5 bases). This specimen was PBMCs from blood, taken about 23 months after vaccination. This receptor was identified in a man aged 45 to 70 who received an inactivated influenza vaccine. The CDR3 DNA is TGTGCCAGCAGCTCAGAACCGGGAATCAAAGAGACCCAGTACTTC. Its translation: CASSSEPGIKETQYF.